A selection of T cell receptor beta chains follows, all from one sample in a study of blood T cell repertoires in COVID-19. The data were produced by immunoSEQ multiplex PCR, yet TCRdb's version contains in-frame clones alone and is incomplete. This table holds about 26,000 clones, around 82% found once. Sequencing used peripheral blood. These receptors came from a man older than 75 with active or convalescent COVID-19. Each CDR3 is given with its conserved first and last residue. A D gene is named only where the DNA matches it firmly. Where a row states a size, it is once, few, many or the class of an expanded clone; other rows omit it.

TRBV9	TRBJ2-6	few	.	TGTGCCAGCAGCGTCAGCTCTGGGGCCAACGTCCTGACTTTC	CASSVSSGANVLTF
TRBV6-5	TRBJ1-2	.	.	TGTGCCAGCACCCCTACGGGTACCTACAGGGGCTACACCTTC	CASTPTGTYRGYTF
TRBV10-2	TRBJ2-2	once	.	TGCGCCAGCAGACTACAGGGTGTCTCGACCGGGGAGCTGTTTTTT	CASRLQGVSTGELFF
TRBV3-1/TRBV3-2	TRBJ2-5	once	TRBD1	TGTGCCAGCAGCAGGCGGGGGACAGGGACATTTCAGGAGACCCAGTACTTC	CASSRRGTGTFQETQYF
TRBV24-1	TRBJ2-7	.	TRBD1	TGTGCCACCAGTGATTTACAGGGGGCGCCTGAGCAGTACTTC	CATSDLQGAPEQYF
TRBV2	TRBJ2-6	.	.	TGTGCCAGTGGGCAGGGAACCTCTGGGGCCAACGTCCTGACTTTC	CASGQGTSGANVLTF
TRBV19	TRBJ1-5	.	.	TGTGCCAGTAGTCCGACGTGGGGGCAAAATCAGCCCCAGCATTTT	CASSPTWGQNQPQHF
TRBV11-2	TRBJ1-5	.	.	TGTGCCAGCAGCTTAGGGAGTTATAGCAATCAGCCCCAGCATTTT	CASSLGSYSNQPQHF
TRBV19	TRBJ1-2	.	TRBD1	TGTGCCAGTAGTCCCGATTCTTGGACAGGAACCTATGGCTACACCTTC	CASSPDSWTGTYGYTF
TRBV3-1/TRBV3-2	TRBJ2-2	.	.	TGTGCCAGCAGCCCAGGGTCCGGGGAGCTGTTTTTT	CASSPGSGELFF
TRBV25-1	TRBJ1-6	.	.	TGTGCCAGCAGATCTACAGGGATCCTTTATAATTCACCCCTCCACTTT	CASRSTGILYNSPLHF
TRBV7-6	TRBJ2-3	.	TRBD1	TGTGCCAGCAGCTCGGGACAGGGTACAGATACGCAGTATTTT	CASSSGQGTDTQYF
TRBV28	TRBJ2-2	.	TRBD2	TGTGCCAGCAGTTTTAATAGCGGGTACACCGGGGAGCTGTTTTTT	CASSFNSGYTGELFF
TRBV6-1	TRBJ2-7	.	.	TGTGCCAGCAGTGAATTTGGTCCGGGGGAGCAGTACTTC	CASSEFGPGEQYF
TRBV7-2	TRBJ2-1	.	TRBD2	TGTGCCAGCAGCTTAGGGACTAGCCCGAATGAGCAGTTCTTC	CASSLGTSPNEQFF
TRBV2	TRBJ1-1	.	TRBD1	TGTGCCAGCAGTAACAGGGGGAGCACTGAAGCTTTCTTT	CASSNRGSTEAFF
TRBV5-5	TRBJ2-2	.	TRBD1	TGTGCCAGCAGCTGGGGACAGGGAGTAGCCGGGGAGCTGTTTTTT	CASSWGQGVAGELFF
TRBV27	TRBJ2-1	.	TRBD2	TGTGCCAGCAGTTTAATTAGCGGGAGGGCGGGGAATGAGCAGTTCTTC	CASSLISGRAGNEQFF
TRBV12-3/TRBV12-4	TRBJ1-3	.	.	TGCGGTGGCCGGGGGACTGGAAACACCATATATTTT	CGGRGTGNTIYF
TRBV11-3	TRBJ2-3	few	TRBD2	TGTGCCAGCAGCTTAGGGACATCTAGCGGAAGCACAGATACGCAGTATTTT	CASSLGTSSGSTDTQYF
TRBV5-1	TRBJ1-1	.	.	TGCGCCAGCAGCTTGCTTCCAGAGAACACTGAAGCTTTCTTT	CASSLLPENTEAFF
TRBV11-2	TRBJ1-1	.	TRBD1	TGTGCCAGCAGCACCGGGACAGGGCGATTCGCTTTCTTT	CASSTGTGRFAFF
TRBV5-4	TRBJ2-6	.	.	TGTGCCAGCAGCCCGGGGACATCTGGGGCCAACGTCCTGACTTTC	CASSPGTSGANVLTF
TRBV7-9	TRBJ1-3	.	TRBD1	TGTGCCAGCAGCTTAGAGGGGGCTACTGGAAACACCATATATTTT	CASSLEGATGNTIYF
TRBV2	TRBJ2-1	once	.	TGTGCCAGCAGTGAATTGGGGGGAGCTGGCTACAATGAGCAGTTCTTC	CASSELGGAGYNEQFF
TRBV14	TRBJ2-5	.	.	TGTGCCAGCAAAGGGGGGGCCGTAGAGACCCAGTACTTC	CASKGGAVETQYF
TRBV4-1	TRBJ2-1	once	TRBD2	TGCGCCAGCAGCCAAGGGACTAGCGGGGGGTACTACAATGAGCAGTTCTTC	CASSQGTSGGYYNEQFF
TRBV3-1/TRBV3-2	TRBJ2-2	.	TRBD2	TGTGCCAGCAGCCAGGGGGGACTAGCTATCGGGGAGCTGTTTTTT	CASSQGGLAIGELFF
TRBV3-1/TRBV3-2	TRBJ1-2	.	.	TGTGCCAGCAGCCTAGGACGGGGAATAGTCTATGGCTACACCTTC	CASSLGRGIVYGYTF
TRBV27	TRBJ2-2	.	TRBD1	TGTGCCAGCAGTTTATCGGACAGGGTTACCGGGGAGCTGTTTTTT	CASSLSDRVTGELFF
TRBV27	TRBJ2-5	.	.	TGTGCCAGCAGCCGGGACTTGAAGGGAGAGACCCAGTACTTC	CASSRDLKGETQYF
TRBV19	TRBJ2-7	.	TRBD1	TGTGCCAGTAGTATACGGCACAGGGGATACGAGCAGTACTTC	CASSIRHRGYEQYF
TRBV2	TRBJ2-5	.	TRBD1	TGTGCCAGCAGTGAAGCGAGGACAGGGGGTGCCCAGTACTTC	CASSEARTGGAQYF
TRBV11-2	TRBJ2-2	few	.	TGTGCCAGCAGCTTAGATTCTGCAGGGGTCTTAGTTTATCCCGGGGAGCTGTTTTTT	CASSLDSAGVLVYPGELFF
TRBV9	TRBJ2-3	.	TRBD2	TGTGCCAGCAGCCCCTCTAGCGGGAGGGCAAGCACAGATACGCAGTATTTT	CASSPSSGRASTDTQYF
TRBV5-4	TRBJ1-5	once	.	TGTGCCAGCAGCTTGGACCCGGGGAGCAATCAGCCCCAGCATTTT	CASSLDPGSNQPQHF
TRBV7-2	TRBJ2-5	.	TRBD2	TGTGCCAGCAGCTTTGGGGGGGGACCGCAAGAGACCCAGTACTTC	CASSFGGGPQETQYF
TRBV29-1	TRBJ1-1	.	.	TGCAGCGTTTCCAGGGCGAGGACTGAAGCTTTCTTT	CSVSRARTEAFF
TRBV28	TRBJ1-4	.	.	TGTGCCAGTCGCGGGGCCGCAACTAATGAAAAACTGTTTTTT	CASRGAATNEKLFF
TRBV10-2	TRBJ2-1	.	TRBD2	TGCGCCAGCAGTGAGCCATATAGCGGGGCGACCTACAATGAGCAGTTCTTC	CASSEPYSGATYNEQFF
TRBV18	TRBJ1-1	.	.	TGTGCCAGCTCACTAGTGGAGGGGACGATGAACACTGAAGCTTTCTTT	CASSLVEGTMNTEAFF
TRBV11-1	TRBJ1-2	.	.	TGTGCCAGCAGCCAACGGTCCTTGAGTTGGTACACCTTC	CASSQRSLSWYTF
TRBV19	TRBJ2-1	.	TRBD2	TGTGCCAGTAGTAGCGGGAGGGGAGCCAATGAGCAGTTCTTC	CASSSGRGANEQFF
TRBV7-3	TRBJ1-6	.	.	TGTGCCAGCAGCCCAACGGACGGAGGGAGTTCACCCCTCCACTTT	CASSPTDGGSSPLHF
TRBV28	TRBJ1-2	.	.	TGTGCCAGCAGTTTGGCCGGAGTTAACTATGGCTACACCTTC	CASSLAGVNYGYTF
TRBV27	TRBJ2-2	.	TRBD1	TGTGCCAGCAGTAGTTCCGGGACAGGGGGCATCACCGGGGAGCTGTTTTTT	CASSSSGTGGITGELFF
TRBV27	TRBJ2-2	.	.	TGTGCCAGCAGTTTCGCGCGGTACGTGGCTTCGAACACCGGGGAGCTGTTTTTT	CASSFARYVASNTGELFF
TRBV6-5	TRBJ1-4	.	TRBD1	TGTGCCAGCAGTTACAACCAGGGGGAAAATGAAAAACTGTTTTTT	CASSYNQGENEKLFF